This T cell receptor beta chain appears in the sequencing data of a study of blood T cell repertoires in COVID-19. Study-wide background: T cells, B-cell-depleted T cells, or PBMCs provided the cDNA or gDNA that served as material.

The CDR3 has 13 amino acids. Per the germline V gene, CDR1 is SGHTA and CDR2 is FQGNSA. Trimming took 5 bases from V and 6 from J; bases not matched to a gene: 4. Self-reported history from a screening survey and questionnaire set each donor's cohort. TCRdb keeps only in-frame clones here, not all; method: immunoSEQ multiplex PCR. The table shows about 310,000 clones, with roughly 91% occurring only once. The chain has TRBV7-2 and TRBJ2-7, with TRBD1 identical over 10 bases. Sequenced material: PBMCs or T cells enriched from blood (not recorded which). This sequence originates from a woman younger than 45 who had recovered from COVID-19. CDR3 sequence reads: CASSTRDRGEQYF. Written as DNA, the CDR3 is TGTGCCAGCAGCACCCGGGACAGGGGCGAGCAGTACTTC.